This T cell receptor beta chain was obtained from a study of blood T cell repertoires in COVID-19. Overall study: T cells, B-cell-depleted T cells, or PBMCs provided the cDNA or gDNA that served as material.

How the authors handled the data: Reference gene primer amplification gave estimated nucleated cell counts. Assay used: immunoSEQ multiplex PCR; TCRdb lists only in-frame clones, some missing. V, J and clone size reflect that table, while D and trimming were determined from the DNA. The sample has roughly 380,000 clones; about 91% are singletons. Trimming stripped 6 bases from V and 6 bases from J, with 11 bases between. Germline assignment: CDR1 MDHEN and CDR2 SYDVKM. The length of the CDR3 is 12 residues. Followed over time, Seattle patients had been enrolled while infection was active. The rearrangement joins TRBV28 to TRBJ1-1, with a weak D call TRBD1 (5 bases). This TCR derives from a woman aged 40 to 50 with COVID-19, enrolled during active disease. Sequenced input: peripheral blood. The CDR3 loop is CASRLRESEAFF. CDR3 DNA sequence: TGTGCCAGCAGGCTCAGGGAATCTGAAGCTTTCTTT.